This record concerns one TCR beta chain sequence. Its antigen is unidentified. The data stem from a study of neoadjuvant nivolumab and ipilimumab in lung cancer. Study-level points and caveats: Pretherapy blood TCR richness correlated positively with resected tumor richness. Resected tumors had greater TCR richness and clonality than uninvolved lung.

Clones were read by immunoSEQ multiplex PCR, and TCRdb kept only the in-frame ones, dropping some. The data hold over 10,000 clones, with around 95% observed a single time. This CDR3 is built from 12 residues. CDR1 SNHLY and CDR2 FYNNEI come from the germline V gene. The V end was cut by 6 bases, the J end by 9 bases, with 12 bases between. This receptor was taken from an adult with non-small cell lung cancer. This sequence joins TRBV2 and TRBJ2-1, with D possibly TRBD2 on 6 matching bases. The sequences come from peripheral blood, collected after neoadjuvant nivolumab, alone or with ipilimumab, at or shortly before surgery. The CDR3 sequence: CASRTDSGEQFF. CDR3 DNA sequence: TGTGCCAGCAGGACAGATAGCGGTGAGCAGTTCTTC. Together with reference TRBV2 and TRBJ2-1, the CDR3 gives the full variable domain: EPEVTQTPSHQVTQMGQEVILRCVPISNHLYFYWYRQILGQKVEFLVSFYNNEISEKSEIFDDQFSVERPDGSNFTLKIRSTKLEDSAMYFCASRTDSGEQFFGPGTRLTVL.